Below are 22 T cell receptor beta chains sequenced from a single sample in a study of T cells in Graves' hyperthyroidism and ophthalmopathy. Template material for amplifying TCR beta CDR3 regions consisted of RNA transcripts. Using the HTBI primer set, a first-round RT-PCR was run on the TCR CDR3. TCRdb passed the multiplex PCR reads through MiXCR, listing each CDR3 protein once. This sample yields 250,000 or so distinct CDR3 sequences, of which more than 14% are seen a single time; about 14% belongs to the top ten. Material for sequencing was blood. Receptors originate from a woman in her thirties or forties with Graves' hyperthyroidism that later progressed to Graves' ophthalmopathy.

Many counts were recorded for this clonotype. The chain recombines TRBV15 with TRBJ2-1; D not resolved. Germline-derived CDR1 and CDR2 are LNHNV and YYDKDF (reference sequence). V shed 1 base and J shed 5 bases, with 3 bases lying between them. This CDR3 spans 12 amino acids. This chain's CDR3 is CATSRVDNEQFF. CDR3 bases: TGTGCCACCAGCAGAGTGGACAATGAGCAGTTCTTC.

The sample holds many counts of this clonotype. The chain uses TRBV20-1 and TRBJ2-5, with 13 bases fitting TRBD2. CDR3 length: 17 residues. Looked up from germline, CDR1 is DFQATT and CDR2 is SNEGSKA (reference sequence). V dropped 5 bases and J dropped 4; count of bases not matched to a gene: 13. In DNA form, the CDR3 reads TGCAGTGCTCCTAAGGGACTAGCGGGATGGATGGCAGAGACCCAGTACTTC. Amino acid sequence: CSAPKGLAGWMAETQYF.

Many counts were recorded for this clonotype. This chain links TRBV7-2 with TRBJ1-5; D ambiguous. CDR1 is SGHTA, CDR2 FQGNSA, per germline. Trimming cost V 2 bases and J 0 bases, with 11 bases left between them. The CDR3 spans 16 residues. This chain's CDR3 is CASSLSGGYSNQPQHF. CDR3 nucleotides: TGTGCCAGCAGCTTATCCGGAGGTTATAGCAATCAGCCCCAGCATTTT.

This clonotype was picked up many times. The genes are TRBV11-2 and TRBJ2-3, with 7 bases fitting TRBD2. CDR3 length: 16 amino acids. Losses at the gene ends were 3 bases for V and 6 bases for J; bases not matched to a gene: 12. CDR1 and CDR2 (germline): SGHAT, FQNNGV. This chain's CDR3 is CASSLSAAGESDTQYF. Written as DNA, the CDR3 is TGTGCCAGCAGCTTGAGTGCGGCGGGGGAATCGGATACGCAGTATTTT.

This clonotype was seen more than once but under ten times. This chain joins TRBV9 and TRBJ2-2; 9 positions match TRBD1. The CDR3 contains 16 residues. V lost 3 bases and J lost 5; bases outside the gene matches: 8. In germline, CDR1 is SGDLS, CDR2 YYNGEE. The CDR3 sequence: CASSAQGQGGTGELFF. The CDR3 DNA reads TGTGCCAGCAGCGCCCAGGGACAGGGTGGGACCGGGGAGCTGTTTTTT.

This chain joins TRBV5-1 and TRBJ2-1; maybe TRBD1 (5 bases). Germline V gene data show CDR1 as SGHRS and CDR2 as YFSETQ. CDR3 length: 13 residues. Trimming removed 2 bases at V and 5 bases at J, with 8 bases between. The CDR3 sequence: CASSFATDNEQFF. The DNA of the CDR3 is TGCGCCAGCAGCTTTGCGACAGACAATGAGCAGTTCTTC.

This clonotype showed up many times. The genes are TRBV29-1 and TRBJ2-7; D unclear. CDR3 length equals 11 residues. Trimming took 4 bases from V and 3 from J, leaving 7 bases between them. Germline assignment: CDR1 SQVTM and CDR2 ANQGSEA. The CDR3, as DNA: TGCAGCGTTGCTAAGTTCTACGAGCAGTACTTC. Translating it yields CSVAKFYEQYF.

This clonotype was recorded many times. For the CDR3, the DNA is TGTGCCAGCAGCTTAGATCGAAAGGAAGCCTACGAGCAGTACTTC. It translates to CASSLDRKEAYEQYF. The rearrangement joins TRBV11-2 to TRBJ2-7; the D is unclear. The CDR3 loop spans 15 amino acids. In germline, CDR1 is SGHAT, CDR2 FQNNGV. V was trimmed by 0 bases and J by 2 bases, leaving 11 bases between them.

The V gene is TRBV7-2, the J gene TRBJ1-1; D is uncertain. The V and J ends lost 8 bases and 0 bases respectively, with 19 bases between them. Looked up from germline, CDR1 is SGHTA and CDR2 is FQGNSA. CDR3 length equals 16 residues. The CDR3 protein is CASALGYTTVNTEAFF. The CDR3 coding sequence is TGTGCCAGCGCCCTTGGGTATACCACTGTGAACACTGAAGCTTTCTTT.

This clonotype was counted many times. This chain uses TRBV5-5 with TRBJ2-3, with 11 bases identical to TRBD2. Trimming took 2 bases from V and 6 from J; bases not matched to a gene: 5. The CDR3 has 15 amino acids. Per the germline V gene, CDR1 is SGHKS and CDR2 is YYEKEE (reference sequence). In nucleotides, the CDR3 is TGTGCCAGCAGCTTCGGGACTAGCGGCTGGGATACGCAGTATTTT. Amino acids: CASSFGTSGWDTQYF.

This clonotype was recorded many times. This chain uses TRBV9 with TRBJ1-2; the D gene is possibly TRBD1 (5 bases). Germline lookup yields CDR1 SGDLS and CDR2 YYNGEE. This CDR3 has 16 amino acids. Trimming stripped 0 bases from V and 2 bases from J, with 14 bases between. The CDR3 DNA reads TGTGCCAGCAGCGTAGCTTGGGGGAGCGGGAACTATGGCTACACCTTC. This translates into CASSVAWGSGNYGYTF.

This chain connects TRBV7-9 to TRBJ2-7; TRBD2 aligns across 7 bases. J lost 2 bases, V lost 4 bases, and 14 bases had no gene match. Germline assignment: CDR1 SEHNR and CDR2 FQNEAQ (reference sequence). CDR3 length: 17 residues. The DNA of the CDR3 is TGTGCCAGCAGCTGGGGGGGAACGGCAGGTCTAGCCTACGAGCAGTACTTC. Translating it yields CASSWGGTAGLAYEQYF.

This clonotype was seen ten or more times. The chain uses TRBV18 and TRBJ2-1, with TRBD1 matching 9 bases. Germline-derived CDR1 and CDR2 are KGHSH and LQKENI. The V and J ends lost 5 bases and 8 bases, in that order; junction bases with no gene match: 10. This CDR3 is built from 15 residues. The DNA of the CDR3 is TGTGCCAGCTCATCCGGGACAGGGAATTGGGATGAGCAGTTCTTC. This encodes CASSSGTGNWDEQFF.

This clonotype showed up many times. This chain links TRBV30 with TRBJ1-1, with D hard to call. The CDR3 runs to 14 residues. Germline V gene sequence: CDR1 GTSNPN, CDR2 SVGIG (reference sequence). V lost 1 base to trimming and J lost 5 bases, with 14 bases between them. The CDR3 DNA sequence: TGTGCCTGGAGTGAGCCCGGTGGGCGGACTGAAGCTTTCTTT. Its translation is CAWSEPGGRTEAFF.

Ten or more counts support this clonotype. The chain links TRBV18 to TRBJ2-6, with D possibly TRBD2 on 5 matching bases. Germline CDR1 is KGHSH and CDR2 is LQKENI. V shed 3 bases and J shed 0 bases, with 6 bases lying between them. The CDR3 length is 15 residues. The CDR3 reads CASSPDYSGANVLTF. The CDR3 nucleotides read TGTGCCAGCTCACCCGACTACTCTGGGGCCAACGTCCTGACTTTC.

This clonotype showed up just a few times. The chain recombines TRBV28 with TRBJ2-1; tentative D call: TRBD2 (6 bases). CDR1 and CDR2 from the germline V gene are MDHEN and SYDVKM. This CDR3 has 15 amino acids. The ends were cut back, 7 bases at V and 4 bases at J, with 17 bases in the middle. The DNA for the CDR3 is TGTGCCAGCATTCCCTATTGCGGGGCTTACAATGAGCAGTTCTTC. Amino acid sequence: CASIPYCGAYNEQFF.

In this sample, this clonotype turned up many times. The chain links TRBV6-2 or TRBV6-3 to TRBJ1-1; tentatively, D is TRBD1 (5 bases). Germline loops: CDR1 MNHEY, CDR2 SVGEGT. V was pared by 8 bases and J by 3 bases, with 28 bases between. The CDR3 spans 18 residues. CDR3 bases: TGTGCCAGCGAGGCGGGCTGGCAGGGCGTAGCTCAAGACACTGAAGCTTTCTTT. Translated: CASEAGWQGVAQDTEAFF.

CDR3 sequence: CAWTTGTGDGYTF. In DNA, the CDR3 is TGTGCCTGGACAACCGGGACAGGGGACGGCTACACCTTC. The chain combines TRBV30 with TRBJ1-2; 10 nucleotides match TRBD1. Losses at the gene ends were 4 bases for V and 8 bases for J; bases not matched to a gene: 7. The CDR3 runs 13 residues. CDR1 is GTSNPN, CDR2 SVGIG, per germline (reference sequence).

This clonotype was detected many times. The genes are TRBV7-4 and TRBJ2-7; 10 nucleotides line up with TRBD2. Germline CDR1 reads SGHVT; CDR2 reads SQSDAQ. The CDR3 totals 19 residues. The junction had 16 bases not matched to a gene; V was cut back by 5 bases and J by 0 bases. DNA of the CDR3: TGTGCCAGCAGCAATGGGATCCTGGGACTAGCGAGAAGCTCCTACGAGCAGTACTTC. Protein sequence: CASSNGILGLARSSYEQYF.

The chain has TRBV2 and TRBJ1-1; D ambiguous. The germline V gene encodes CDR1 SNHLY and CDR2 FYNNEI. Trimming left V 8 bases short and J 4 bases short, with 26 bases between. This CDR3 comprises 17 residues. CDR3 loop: CASRRSLPIKRGTEAFF. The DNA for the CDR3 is TGTGCCAGCCGGCGCAGCCTGCCCATTAAACGGGGCACTGAAGCTTTCTTT.

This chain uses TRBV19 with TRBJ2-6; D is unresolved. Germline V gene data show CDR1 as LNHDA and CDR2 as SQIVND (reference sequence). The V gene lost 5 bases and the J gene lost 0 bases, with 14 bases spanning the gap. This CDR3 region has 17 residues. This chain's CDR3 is CASSVLGRFSGANVLTF. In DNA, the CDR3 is TGTGCCAGTAGTGTCTTAGGACGTTTCTCTGGGGCCAACGTCCTGACTTTC.

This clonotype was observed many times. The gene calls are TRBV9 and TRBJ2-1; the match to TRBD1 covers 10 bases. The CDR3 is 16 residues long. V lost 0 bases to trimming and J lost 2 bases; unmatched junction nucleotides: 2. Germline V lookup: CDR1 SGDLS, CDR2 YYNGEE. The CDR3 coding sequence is TGTGCCAGCAGCGTAGGGGACAGGGGAGCCTACAATGAGCAGTTCTTC. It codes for CASSVGDRGAYNEQFF.